The entry below gives a single TCR beta chain sequence along with its context. Sequencing was performed with immunoSEQ multiplex PCR; in TCRdb, only in-frame clones are kept and a portion is missing. The table has under 20,000 clones, roughly 81% seen once. The entry originates in a study of blood T cell repertoires in COVID-19. The V end lost 3 bases, the J end lost 7 bases, and 6 bases lay between the germline ends. Germline-derived CDR1 and CDR2 are ENHRY and SYGVKD. The CDR3 totals 12 residues. This receptor was obtained from a man aged 55 to 70 with acute or convalescent COVID-19. The chain has TRBV10-3 and TRBJ1-4; possibly TRBD1 for D (6 bases). The specimen sequenced was peripheral blood. CDR3 loop: CAISEGGEKLFF. In DNA form, the CDR3 reads TGTGCCATCAGTGAAGGGGGTGAAAAACTGTTTTTT.